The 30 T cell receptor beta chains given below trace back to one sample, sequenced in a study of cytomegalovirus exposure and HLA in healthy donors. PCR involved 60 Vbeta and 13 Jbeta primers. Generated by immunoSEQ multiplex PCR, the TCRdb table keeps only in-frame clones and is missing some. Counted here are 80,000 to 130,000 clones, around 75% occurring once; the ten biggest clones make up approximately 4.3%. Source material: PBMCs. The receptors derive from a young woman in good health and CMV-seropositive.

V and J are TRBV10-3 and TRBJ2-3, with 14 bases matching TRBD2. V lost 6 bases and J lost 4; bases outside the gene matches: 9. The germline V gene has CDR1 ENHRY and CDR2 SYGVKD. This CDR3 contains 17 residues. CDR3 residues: CAIRPGTSGSRADTQYF. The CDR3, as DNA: TGTGCCATCAGACCCGGGACTAGCGGGAGTAGAGCAGATACGCAGTATTTT.

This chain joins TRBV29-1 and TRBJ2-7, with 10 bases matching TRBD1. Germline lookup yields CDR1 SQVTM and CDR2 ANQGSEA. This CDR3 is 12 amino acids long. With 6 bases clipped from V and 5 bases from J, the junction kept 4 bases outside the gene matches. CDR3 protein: CSVDRGRNEQYF. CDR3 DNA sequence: TGCAGCGTCGACAGGGGGCGAAACGAGCAGTACTTC.

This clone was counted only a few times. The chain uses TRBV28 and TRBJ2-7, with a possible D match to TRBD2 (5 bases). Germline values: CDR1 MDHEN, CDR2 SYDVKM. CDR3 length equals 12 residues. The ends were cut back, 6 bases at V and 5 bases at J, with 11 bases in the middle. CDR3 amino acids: CASSTREHEQYF. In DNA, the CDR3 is TGTGCCAGCAGCACACGGGAACACGAGCAGTACTTC.

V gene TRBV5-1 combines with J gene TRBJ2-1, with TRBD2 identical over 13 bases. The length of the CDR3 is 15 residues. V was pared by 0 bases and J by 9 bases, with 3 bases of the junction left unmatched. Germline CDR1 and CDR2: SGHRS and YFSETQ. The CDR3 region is CASSLGTSGRGEQFF. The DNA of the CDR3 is TGCGCCAGCAGCTTGGGGACTAGCGGGAGAGGTGAGCAGTTCTTC.

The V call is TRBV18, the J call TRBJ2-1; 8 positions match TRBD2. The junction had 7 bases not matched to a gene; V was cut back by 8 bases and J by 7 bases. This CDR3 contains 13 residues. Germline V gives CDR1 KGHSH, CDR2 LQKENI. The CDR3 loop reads CASTGGPRNEQFF. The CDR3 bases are TGTGCCAGCACGGGAGGGCCAAGGAATGAGCAGTTCTTC. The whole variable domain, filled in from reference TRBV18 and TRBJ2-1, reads NAGVMQNPRHLVRRRGQEARLRCSPMKGHSHVYWYRQLPEEGLKFMVYLQKENIIDESGMPKERFSAEFPKEGPSILRIQQVVRGDSAAYFCASTGGPRNEQFFGPGTRLTVL.

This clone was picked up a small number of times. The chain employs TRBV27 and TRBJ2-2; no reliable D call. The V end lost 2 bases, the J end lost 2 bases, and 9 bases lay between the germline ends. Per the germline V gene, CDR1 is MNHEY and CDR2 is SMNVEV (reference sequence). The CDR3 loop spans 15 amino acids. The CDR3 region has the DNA TGTGCCAGCAGTTTAAATACAGTTAACACCGGGGAGCTGTTTTTT. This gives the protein CASSLNTVNTGELFF.

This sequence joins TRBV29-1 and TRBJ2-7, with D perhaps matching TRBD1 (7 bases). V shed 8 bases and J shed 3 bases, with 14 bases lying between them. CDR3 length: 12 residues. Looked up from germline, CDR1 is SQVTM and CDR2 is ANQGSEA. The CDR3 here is CSTQGGNYEQYF. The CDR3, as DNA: TGCAGCACTCAGGGGGGAAACTACGAGCAGTACTTC.

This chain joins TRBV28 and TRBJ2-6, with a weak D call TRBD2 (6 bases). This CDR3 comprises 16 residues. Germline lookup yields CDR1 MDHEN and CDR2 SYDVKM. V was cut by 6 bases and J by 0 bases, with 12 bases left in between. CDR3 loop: CASSLGSHSGANVLTF. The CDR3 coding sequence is TGTGCCAGCAGCCTCGGGAGTCACTCTGGGGCCAACGTCCTGACTTTC.

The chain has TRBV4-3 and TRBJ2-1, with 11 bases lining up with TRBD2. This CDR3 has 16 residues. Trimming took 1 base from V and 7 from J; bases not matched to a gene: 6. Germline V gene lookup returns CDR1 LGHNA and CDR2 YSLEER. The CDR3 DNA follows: TGCGCCAGCAGCCAAGCCCGGCTAGCGGGAGGTAATGAGCAGTTCTTC. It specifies CASSQARLAGGNEQFF.

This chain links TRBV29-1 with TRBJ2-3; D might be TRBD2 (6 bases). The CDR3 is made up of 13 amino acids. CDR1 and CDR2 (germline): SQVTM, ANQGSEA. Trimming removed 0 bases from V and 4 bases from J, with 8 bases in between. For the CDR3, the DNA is TGCAGCGTTGAAGACTTAGCGGCAGATACGCAGTATTTT. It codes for CSVEDLAADTQYF.

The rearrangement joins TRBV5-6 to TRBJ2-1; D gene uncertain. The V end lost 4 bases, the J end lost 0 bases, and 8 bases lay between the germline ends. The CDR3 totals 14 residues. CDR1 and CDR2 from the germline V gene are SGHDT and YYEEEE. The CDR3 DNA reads TGTGCCAGCAGCAGACCGGGCTCCTACAATGAGCAGTTCTTC. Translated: CASSRPGSYNEQFF. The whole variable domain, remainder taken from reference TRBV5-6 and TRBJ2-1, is DAGVTQSPTHLIKTRGQQVTLRCSPKSGHDTVSWYQQALGQGPQFIFQYYEEEERQRGNFPDRFSGHQFPNYSSELNVNALLLGDSALYLCASSRPGSYNEQFFGPGTRLTVL.

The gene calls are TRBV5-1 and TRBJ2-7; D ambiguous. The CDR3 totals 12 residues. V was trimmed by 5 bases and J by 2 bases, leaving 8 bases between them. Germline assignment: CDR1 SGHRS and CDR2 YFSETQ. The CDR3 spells CASSDTPYEQYF. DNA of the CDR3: TGCGCCAGCAGTGACACCCCCTACGAGCAGTACTTC.

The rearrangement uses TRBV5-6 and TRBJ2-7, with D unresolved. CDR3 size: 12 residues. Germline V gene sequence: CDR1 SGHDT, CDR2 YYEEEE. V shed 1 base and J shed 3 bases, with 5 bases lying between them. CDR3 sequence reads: CASSLTDYEQYF. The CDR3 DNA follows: TGTGCCAGCAGCTTGACAGACTACGAGCAGTACTTC.

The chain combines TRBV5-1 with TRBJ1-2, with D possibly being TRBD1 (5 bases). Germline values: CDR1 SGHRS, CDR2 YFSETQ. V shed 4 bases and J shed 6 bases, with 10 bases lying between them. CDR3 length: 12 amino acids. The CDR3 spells CASSPRGDGYTF. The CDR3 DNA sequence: TGCGCCAGCAGCCCCCGGGGGGATGGCTACACCTTC. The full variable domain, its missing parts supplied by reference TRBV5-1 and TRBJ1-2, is KAGVTQTPRYLIKTRGQQVTLSCSPISGHRSVSWYQQTPGQGLQFLFEYFSETQRNKGNFPGRFSGRQFSNSRSEMNVSTLELGDSALYLCASSPRGDGYTFGSGTRLTVV.

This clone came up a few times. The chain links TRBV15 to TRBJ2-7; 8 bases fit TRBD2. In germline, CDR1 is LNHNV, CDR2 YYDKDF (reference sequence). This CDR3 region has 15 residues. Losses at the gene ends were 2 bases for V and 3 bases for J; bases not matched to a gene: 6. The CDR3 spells CATSRTSGTSYEQYF. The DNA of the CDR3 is TGTGCCACCAGCAGAACCTCCGGGACTAGCTACGAGCAGTACTTC. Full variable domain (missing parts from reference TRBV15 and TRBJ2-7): DAMVIQNPRYQVTQFGKPVTLSCSQTLNHNVMYWYQQKSSQAPKLLFHYYDKDFNNEADTPDNFQSRRPNTSFCFLDIRSPGLGDTAMYLCATSRTSGTSYEQYFGPGTRLTVT.

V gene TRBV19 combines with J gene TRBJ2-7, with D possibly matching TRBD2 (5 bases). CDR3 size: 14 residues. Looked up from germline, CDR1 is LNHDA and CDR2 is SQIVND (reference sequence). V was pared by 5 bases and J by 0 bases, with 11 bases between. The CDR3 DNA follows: TGTGCCAGTAGTCGACTACAGAGCTCCTACGAGCAGTACTTC. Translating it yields CASSRLQSSYEQYF.

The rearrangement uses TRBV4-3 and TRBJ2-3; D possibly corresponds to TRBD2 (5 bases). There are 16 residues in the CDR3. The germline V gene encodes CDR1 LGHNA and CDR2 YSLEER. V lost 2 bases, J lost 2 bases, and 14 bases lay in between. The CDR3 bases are TGCGCCAGCAGCCAAATAAGCAGCGGAGACACAGATACGCAGTATTTT. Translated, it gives CASSQISSGDTDTQYF.

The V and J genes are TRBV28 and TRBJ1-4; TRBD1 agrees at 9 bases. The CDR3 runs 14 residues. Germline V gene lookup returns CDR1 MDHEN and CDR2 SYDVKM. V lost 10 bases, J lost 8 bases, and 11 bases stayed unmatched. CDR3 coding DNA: TGTGCCATCAATCCGGGACAGGGCGTCGAAAAACTGTTTTTT. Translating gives CAINPGQGVEKLFF.

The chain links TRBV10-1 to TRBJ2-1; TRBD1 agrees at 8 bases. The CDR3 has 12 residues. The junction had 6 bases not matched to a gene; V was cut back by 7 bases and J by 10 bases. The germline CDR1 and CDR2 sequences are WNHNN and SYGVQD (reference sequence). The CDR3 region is CASTRTGYEQFF. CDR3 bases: TGCGCCAGCACCCGGACAGGGTACGAGCAGTTCTTC.

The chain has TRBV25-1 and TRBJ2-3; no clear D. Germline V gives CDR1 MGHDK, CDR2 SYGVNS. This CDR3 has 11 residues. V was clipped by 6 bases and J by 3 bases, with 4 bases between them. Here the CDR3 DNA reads TGTGCCAGCAGACAGACAGATACGCAGTATTTT. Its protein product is CASRQTDTQYF.

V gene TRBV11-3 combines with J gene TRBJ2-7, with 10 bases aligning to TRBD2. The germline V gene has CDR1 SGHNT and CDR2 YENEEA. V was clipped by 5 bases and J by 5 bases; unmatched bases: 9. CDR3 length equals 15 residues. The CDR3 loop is CASSQSPGTSDEQYF. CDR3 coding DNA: TGTGCCAGCAGCCAATCCCCCGGGACTAGCGACGAGCAGTACTTC. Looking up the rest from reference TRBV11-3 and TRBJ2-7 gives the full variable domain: EAGVVQSPRYKIIEKKQPVAFWCNPISGHNTLYWYLQNLGQGPELLIRYENEEAVDDSQLPKDRFSAERLKGVDSTLKIQPAELGDSAVYLCASSQSPGTSDEQYFGPGTRLTVT.

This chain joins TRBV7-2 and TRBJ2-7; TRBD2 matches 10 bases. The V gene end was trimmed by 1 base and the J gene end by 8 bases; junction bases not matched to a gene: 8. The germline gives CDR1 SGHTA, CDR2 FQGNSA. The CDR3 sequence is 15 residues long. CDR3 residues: CASSLGAASGRQQYF. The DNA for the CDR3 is TGTGCCAGCAGCTTAGGGGCGGCTAGCGGGAGACAGCAGTACTTC.

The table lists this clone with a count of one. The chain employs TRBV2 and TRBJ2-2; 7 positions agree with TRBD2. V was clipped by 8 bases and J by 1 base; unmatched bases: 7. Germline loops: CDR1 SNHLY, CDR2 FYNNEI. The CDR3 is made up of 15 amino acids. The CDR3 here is CASLWGRGNTGELFF. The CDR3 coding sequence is TGTGCCAGCCTTTGGGGGAGGGGGAACACCGGGGAGCTGTTTTTT.

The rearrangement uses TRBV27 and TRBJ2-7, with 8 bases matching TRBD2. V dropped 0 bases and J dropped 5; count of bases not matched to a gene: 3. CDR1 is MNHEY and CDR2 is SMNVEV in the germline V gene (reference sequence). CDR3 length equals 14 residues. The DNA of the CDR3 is TGTGCCAGCAGTTTATCCAGCGGGAGTAACGAGCAGTACTTC. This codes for CASSLSSGSNEQYF.

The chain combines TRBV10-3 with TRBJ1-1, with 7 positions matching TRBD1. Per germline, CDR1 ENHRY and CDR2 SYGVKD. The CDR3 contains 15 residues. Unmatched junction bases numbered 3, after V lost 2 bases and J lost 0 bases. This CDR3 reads CAISERDSVNTEAFF. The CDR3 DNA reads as TGTGCCATCAGTGAGAGGGACAGCGTGAACACTGAAGCTTTCTTT.

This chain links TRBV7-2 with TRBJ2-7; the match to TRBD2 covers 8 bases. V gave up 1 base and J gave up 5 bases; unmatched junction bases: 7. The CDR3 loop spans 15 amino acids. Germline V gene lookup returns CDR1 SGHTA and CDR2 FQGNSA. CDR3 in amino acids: CASSLVGTSMNEQYF. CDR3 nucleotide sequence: TGTGCCAGCAGCTTAGTCGGGACTAGTATGAACGAGCAGTACTTC.

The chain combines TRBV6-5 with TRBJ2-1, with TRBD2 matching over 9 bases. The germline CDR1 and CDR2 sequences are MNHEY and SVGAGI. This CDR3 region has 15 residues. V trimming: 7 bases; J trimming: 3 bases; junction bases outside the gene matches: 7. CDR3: CASTPGLAGYNEQFF. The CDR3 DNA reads TGTGCCAGCACCCCGGGACTAGCTGGCTACAATGAGCAGTTCTTC.

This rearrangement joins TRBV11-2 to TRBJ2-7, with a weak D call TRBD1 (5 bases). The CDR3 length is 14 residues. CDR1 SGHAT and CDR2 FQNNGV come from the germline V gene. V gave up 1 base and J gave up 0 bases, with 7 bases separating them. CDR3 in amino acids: CASSLGQTSYEQYF. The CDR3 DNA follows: TGTGCCAGCAGCTTAGGACAGACCTCCTACGAGCAGTACTTC.

CDR3 DNA: TGTGCCAGTAGTATGGGGCAGGCTAAAAACATTCAGTACTTC. As protein: CASSMGQAKNIQYF. The rearrangement joins TRBV19 to TRBJ2-4; maybe TRBD1 (5 bases). Looked up from germline, CDR1 is LNHDA and CDR2 is SQIVND (reference sequence). CDR3 length equals 14 residues. The germline V and J ends were trimmed by 3 bases and 4 bases, with 10 bases remaining between them. The full variable domain, rest sourced from reference TRBV19 and TRBJ2-4, is DGGITQSPKYLFRKEGQNVTLSCEQNLNHDAMYWYRQDPGQGLRLIYYSQIVNDFQKGDIAEGYSVSREKKESFPLTVTSAQKNPTAFYLCASSMGQAKNIQYFGAGTRLSVL.

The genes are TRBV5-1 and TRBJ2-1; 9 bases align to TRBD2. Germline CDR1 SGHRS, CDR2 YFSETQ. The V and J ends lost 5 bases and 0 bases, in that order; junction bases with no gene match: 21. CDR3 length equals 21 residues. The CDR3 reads CASRVAGLLREGTYSYNEQFF. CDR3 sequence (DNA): TGCGCCAGCAGGGTCGCAGGACTATTGCGGGAGGGTACCTACTCCTACAATGAGCAGTTCTTC.